The present T cell receptor (beta chain) was sequenced within a study of circulating CD8 cells and anti-PD-1 response in melanoma. This CDR3 is 17 amino acids long. V was clipped by 5 bases and J by 0 bases, with 15 bases between them. The germline CDR1 and CDR2 sequences are KGHDR and SFDVKD. Live CD3+CD8+TCRalphabeta+ cells were sorted into four subsets by PD-1 and/or TIGIT. Each library started from approximately 15 ng of total RNA using the QIAseq Immune Repertoire TCR panel. MiXCR, applied by TCRdb to the reads, yields one record per CDR3 protein. In the table there are about 1,200 distinct CDR3 sequences, roughly 6.3% of which are singletons. By share, this clonotype counts as medium-sized (0.01 to 0.1%).

The starting material was CD8+ T cells from PBMCs, obtained at baseline or after one month of anti-PD-1 therapy (not recorded which). This receptor was taken from a human donor with melanoma. The chain joins TRBV24-1 to TRBJ2-2; tentatively, D is TRBD1 (6 bases). The CDR3 bases are TGTGCCACCAGTGGTTCACACCGGACAGCGAACACCGGGGAGCTGTTTTTT. Translated, it gives CATSGSHRTANTGELFF.